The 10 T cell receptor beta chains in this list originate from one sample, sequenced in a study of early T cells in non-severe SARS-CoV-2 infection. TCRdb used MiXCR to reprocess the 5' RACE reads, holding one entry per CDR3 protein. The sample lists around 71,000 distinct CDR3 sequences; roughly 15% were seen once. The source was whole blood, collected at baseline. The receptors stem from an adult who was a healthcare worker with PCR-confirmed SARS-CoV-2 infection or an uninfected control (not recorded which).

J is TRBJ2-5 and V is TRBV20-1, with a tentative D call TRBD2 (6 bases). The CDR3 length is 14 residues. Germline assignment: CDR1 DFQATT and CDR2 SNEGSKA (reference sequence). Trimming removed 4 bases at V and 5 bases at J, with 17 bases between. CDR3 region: CSATRGLTLETQYF. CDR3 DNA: TGCAGTGCTACAAGGGGACTTACCCTGGAGACCCAGTACTTC.

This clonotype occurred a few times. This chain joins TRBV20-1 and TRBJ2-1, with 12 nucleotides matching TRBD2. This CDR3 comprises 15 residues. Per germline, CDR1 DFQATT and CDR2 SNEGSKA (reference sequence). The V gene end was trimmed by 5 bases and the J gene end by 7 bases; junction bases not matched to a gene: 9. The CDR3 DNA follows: TGCAGTGCTCCCCCTCTAGCGGGAGGGGATAATGAGCAGTTCTTC. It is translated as CSAPPLAGGDNEQFF.

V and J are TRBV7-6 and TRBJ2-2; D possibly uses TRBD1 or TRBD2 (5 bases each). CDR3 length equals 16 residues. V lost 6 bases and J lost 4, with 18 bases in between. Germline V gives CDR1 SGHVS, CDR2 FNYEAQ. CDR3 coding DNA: TGTGCCAGCAGGATTACAGGCGCACGGGGCACCGGGGAGCTGTTTTTT. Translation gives CASRITGARGTGELFF.

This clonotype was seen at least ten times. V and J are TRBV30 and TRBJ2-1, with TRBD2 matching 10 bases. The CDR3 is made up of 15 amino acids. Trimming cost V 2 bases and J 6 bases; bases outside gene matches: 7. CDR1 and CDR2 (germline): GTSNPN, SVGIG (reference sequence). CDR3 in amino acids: CAWSRDGLAVNEQFF. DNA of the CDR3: TGTGCCTGGAGTCGGGACGGACTAGCGGTCAATGAGCAGTTCTTC.

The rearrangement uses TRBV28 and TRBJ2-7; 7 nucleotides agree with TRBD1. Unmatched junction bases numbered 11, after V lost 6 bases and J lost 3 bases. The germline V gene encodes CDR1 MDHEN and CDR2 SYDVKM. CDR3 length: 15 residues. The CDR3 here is CASRERTGYFYEQYF. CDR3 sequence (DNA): TGTGCCAGCAGAGAGCGGACAGGCTACTTCTACGAGCAGTACTTC.

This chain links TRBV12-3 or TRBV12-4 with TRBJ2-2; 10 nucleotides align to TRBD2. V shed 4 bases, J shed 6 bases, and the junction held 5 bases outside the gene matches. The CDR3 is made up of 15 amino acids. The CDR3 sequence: CASSSGTSEAGELFF. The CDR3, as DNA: TGTGCCAGCAGTTCCGGGACTAGCGAGGCCGGGGAGCTGTTTTTT.

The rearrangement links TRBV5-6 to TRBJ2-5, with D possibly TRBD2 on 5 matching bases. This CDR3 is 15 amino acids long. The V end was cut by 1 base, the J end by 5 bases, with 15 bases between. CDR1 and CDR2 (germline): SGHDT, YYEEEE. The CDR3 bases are TGTGCCAGCAGCTTGACACCGGGGAATAGTGAGACCCAGTACTTC. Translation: CASSLTPGNSETQYF.

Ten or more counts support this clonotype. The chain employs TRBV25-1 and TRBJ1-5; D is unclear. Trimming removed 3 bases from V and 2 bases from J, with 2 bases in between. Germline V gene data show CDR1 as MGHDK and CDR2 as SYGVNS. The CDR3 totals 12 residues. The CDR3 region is CASSDGNQPQHF. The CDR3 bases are TGTGCCAGCAGTGATGGCAATCAGCCCCAGCATTTT.

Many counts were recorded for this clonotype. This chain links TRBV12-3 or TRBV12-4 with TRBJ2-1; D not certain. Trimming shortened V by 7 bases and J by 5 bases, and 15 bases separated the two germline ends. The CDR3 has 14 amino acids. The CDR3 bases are TGTGCCAGCACCGAATCGCCCGTACACAATGAGCAGTTCTTC. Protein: CASTESPVHNEQFF.

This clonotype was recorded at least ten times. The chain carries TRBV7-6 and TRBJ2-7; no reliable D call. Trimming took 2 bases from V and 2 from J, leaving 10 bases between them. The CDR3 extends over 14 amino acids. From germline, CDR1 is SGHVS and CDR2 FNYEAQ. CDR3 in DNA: TGTGCCAGCAGCTTATCCGGGTTCACCTACGAGCAGTACTTC. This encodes CASSLSGFTYEQYF.